Described below is a single TCR beta chain sequence and its context. In germline, CDR1 is SGHAT, CDR2 FQNNGV. The CDR3 consists of 17 residues. V gave up 3 bases and J gave up 1 base; unmatched junction bases: 11. The source of the sample is a study of blood T cells in healthy people across ages. A second about 7 to 11 cycle PCR used barcoded and J-beta primers. TCRdb reprocessed the 5' RACE reads with MiXCR, giving one entry per CDR3 protein. The sample lists 540,000 or so distinct CDR3 sequences, more than 20% occurring once. The same specimen was also included in a second study, on T cells of mothers and their children.

V usage is TRBV11-2 and J usage is TRBJ1-1; 7 bases align to TRBD1. This TCR derives from a boy aged 10-17 years in good health. Sequencing was carried out using blood. This CDR3 is CASSFSLRGEPNTEAFF. CDR3 DNA sequence: TGTGCCAGCAGCTTTAGCCTCAGGGGGGAGCCGAACACTGAAGCTTTCTTT.